This T cell receptor beta chain is drawn from a study of T-cell memory formation after mild COVID-19. Study in general: TCR clusters were largely donor specific. Study findings and constraints: A subset of responding clones appeared in pre-infection memory, suggesting cross-reactive memory joined. CD4+ contracting clones were found mainly in CM and EM, and CD8+ ones in EMRA.

Concerning this clonotype: Its antigen is still unknown.

Constant-segment primers and 5'RACE yielded cDNA libraries for TCR alpha and TCR beta, each carrying sample barcodes and UMIs. TCRdb re-called the 5' RACE reads through MiXCR, storing one row per CDR3 protein. The sample has about 350,000 distinct CDR3 sequences; around 14% are singletons. The V segment lost 4 bases and the J segment 2 bases; nucleotides outside the gene matches: 3. There are 15 residues in the CDR3. The germline gives CDR1 SQVTM, CDR2 ANQGSEA. This receptor was taken from a man aged 18 to 30 who had mild COVID-19 (a few samples of this study predate the infection). Cell type and time point are not known. Sequenced material: PBMCs or a T cell subset sorted from them (not recorded which). V usage is TRBV29-1 and J usage is TRBJ2-6; 9 bases match TRBD1. The CDR3 coding sequence is TGCAGCGTTGCACAGGGGGCCACTGGGGCCAACGTCCTGACTTTC. As protein: CSVAQGATGANVLTF. The full variable domain, completed using reference TRBV29-1 and TRBJ2-6, is SAVISQKPSRDICQRGTSLTIQCQVDSQVTMMFWYRQQPGQSLTLIATANQGSEATYESGFVIDKFPISRPNLTFSTLTVSNMSPEDSSIYLCSVAQGATGANVLTFGAGSRLTVL.